This record looks at one TCR beta chain sequence and its context. The data derive from a study of blood T cell repertoires in COVID-19. Turning to the study itself: Both acute and convalescent COVID-19 samples were obtained from the United States, Italy and Spain.

Per the authors' pipeline: It was from reference gene primer amplification that nucleated cell counts were estimated. Sequenced by immunoSEQ multiplex PCR; TCRdb stores in-frame clones only, minus some. V and J calls and clone size follow that table, whereas D and trimming were derived from the DNA. The data hold 140,000 or so clones, with 85% observed a single time. After removal of 3 bases from V and 2 bases from J, the junction contained 4 bases not matched to a gene. Germline V CDR1 and CDR2: ENHRY, SYGVKD. The CDR3 runs 15 residues. The sequence came from a middle-aged man with acute or convalescent COVID-19. The rearrangement links TRBV10-3 to TRBJ2-1, with 7 bases fitting TRBD1. The material sequenced was peripheral blood. The CDR3 DNA is TGTGCCATCAGTGAAGTAGGGGGCGCCTACAATGAGCAGTTCTTC. Amino acids: CAISEVGGAYNEQFF.